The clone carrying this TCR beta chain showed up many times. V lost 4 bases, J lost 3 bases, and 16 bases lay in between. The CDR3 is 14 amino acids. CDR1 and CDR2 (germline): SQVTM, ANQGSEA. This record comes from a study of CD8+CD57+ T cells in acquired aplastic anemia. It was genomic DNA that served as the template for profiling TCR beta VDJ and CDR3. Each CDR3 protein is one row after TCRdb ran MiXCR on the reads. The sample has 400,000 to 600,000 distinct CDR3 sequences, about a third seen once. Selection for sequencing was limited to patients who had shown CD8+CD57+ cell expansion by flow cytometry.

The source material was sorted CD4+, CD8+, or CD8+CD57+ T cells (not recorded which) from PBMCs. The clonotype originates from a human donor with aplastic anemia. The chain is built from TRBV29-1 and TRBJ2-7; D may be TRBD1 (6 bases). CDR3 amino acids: CSVVVQGGNYEQYF. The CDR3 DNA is TGCAGCGTTGTGGTACAGGGTGGTAACTACGAGCAGTACTTC.